This T cell receptor (beta chain) was retrieved from a study of regulatory T cells in long-lasting Graves disease. The time point denotes: newly diagnosed GD, antithyroid drugs for less than 3 months. Researchers made the TCR library from RNA that was extracted from PBMCs. This clonotype was counted at least ten times. CDR1 and CDR2 from the germline V gene are MDHEN and SYDVKM. The CDR3 extends over 12 amino acids. V dropped 3 bases and J dropped 5 bases, with 7 bases sitting between them. iRepertoire HTBI primers and Arm-PCR of CDR3 regions built TCR beta libraries. One entry per CDR3 protein results from TCRdb running MiXCR on the multiplex PCR reads. The top ten clones hold more than 15% of a sample with hundreds of thousands of distinct CDR3 sequences, about 15% of them seen once. This sample was also put to use in a study of T cells in Graves' hyperthyroidism and ophthalmopathy. From that report: Researchers found most expanded thyroid clonotypes above 0.001 in blood as well. Stable hyperthyroidism was separated from ophthalmopathy by a model based on 13 V-J features.

Sequences were derived from peripheral blood mononuclear cells (PBMCs), sampled at new diagnosis, from a patient treated with antithyroid drugs. The chain couples TRBV28 to TRBJ1-1; no definite D call. The receptor comes from a woman in her thirties with Graves disease. The chain's CDR3 is CASSFSRTEAFF. The CDR3 nucleotides are TGTGCCAGCAGTTTTTCCCGGACTGAAGCTTTCTTT.